This note documents a single T cell receptor (beta chain) sequence. Its target is not known. This record belongs to a study of memory CD4+ T cells and cytomegalovirus serostatus. Findings of the study overall: Each of approximately 73 CMV-associated TCRbeta sequences occurred in one to five individuals. The CMV-associated TCR signature appears largely within the CD4+ memory repertoire.

The sort gate was single viable CD3+CD4+CD8-CD45RO+ cells for memory CD4+ T cells. CMV serostatus came from serum IgG against pp150, pp28, p38, p52. TCRdb keeps only in-frame clones here, not all; method: immunoSEQ multiplex PCR. Found here are about 92,000 clones, about four fifths of them singletons; the top ten hold approximately 4%. Trimming shortened V by 0 bases and J by 4 bases, and 9 bases separated the two germline ends. Germline CDR1 and CDR2: KGHSH and LQKENI. CDR3 length equals 14 residues. The chain recombines TRBV18 with TRBJ2-5, with no clear D. The sequenced material came from memory CD4+ T cells from blood. The receptor comes from an adult in good health and CMV-seropositive. CDR3 in DNA: TGTGCCAGCTCACCACCAACGGGTTCAGAGACCCAGTACTTC. Protein sequence: CASSPPTGSETQYF.